This passage covers 24 T cell receptor beta chains from one sample sequenced in a study of T cell changes during pregnancy in multiple sclerosis (dated by TCRdb to about 2019). Libraries were built with the immunoSEQ multiplex PCR assay. TCRdb provides this immuneACCESS table in a form limited to in-frame rearrangements. Some clones are lacking; in checked studies, under half of them reflect an unresolved V gene, and why the rest are absent is not known. For this sample the table gives around 62,000 clones, of which roughly nine tenths were detected only once. The ten largest clones represent 2.5% of the sample. The input for sequencing was peripheral blood, taken in the first trimester of pregnancy. The receptors come from a female donor with multiple sclerosis, enrolled in a pregnancy study.

The chain joins TRBV27 to TRBJ1-1; possible D gene TRBD1, 5 bases. CDR1 is MNHEY, CDR2 SMNVEV, per germline (reference sequence). CDR3 length equals 18 residues. V was clipped by 1 base and J by 0 bases, with 18 bases between them. For the CDR3, the DNA is TGTGCCAGCAGTTTATTTCAGGGAGGGAGGCGGGTGAACACTGAAGCTTTCTTT. It yields the protein CASSLFQGGRRVNTEAFF.

The gene calls are TRBV5-4 and TRBJ1-2; D unresolved. Germline CDR1 and CDR2: SGHNT and YYREEE (reference sequence). This CDR3 spans 15 amino acids. The V and J ends lost 3 bases and 4 bases respectively, with 16 bases between them. The CDR3 coding sequence is TGTGCCAGCAGCTGGGGAGATGCCCCCTCCTATGGCTACACCTTC. Its translation is CASSWGDAPSYGYTF.

Comment on this clone: An end of the junction does not agree with germline; a read error may underlie this. The chain uses TRBV18 and TRBJ1-1, with TRBD1 identical over 7 bases. Germline lookup yields CDR1 KGHSH and CDR2 LQKENI. CDR3 length: 14 residues. CDR3 protein: CASSPRQGGTEAFF. In DNA, the CDR3 is TGTGCCAGCTCTCCACGACAGGGAGGTACTGAAGCTTTCTTT. Variable domain in full (rest from reference TRBV18 and TRBJ1-1): NAGVMQNPRHLVRRRGQEARLRCSPMKGHSHVYWYRQLPEEGLKFMVYLQKENIIDESGMPKERFSAEFPKEGPSILRIQQVVRGDSAAYFCASSPRQGGTEAFFGQGTRLTVV.

The V gene is TRBV12-5, the J gene TRBJ1-1; D remains ambiguous. Germline V gene sequence: CDR1 LGHNT, CDR2 FRNRAP. V was trimmed by 1 base and J by 6 bases, leaving 9 bases between them. The CDR3 is made up of 13 amino acids. The CDR3 region has the DNA TGTGCTAGTGGTTTGGCCGAGGGCTCTGAAGCTTTCTTT. Translated: CASGLAEGSEAFF.

The chain couples TRBV9 to TRBJ2-5, with 7 bases that match TRBD1. V trimming: 3 bases; J trimming: 0 bases; junction bases outside the gene matches: 2. The CDR3 has 14 residues. Germline V gene data show CDR1 as SGDLS and CDR2 as YYNGEE. In DNA, the CDR3 is TGTGCCAGCAGCGCGGGACAGTACCAAGAGACCCAGTACTTC. This codes for CASSAGQYQETQYF.

The V and J genes are TRBV10-3 and TRBJ1-1; D might be TRBD1 (5 bases). Per germline, CDR1 ENHRY and CDR2 SYGVKD. The CDR3 spans 13 residues. V lost 8 bases to trimming and J lost 4 bases, with 14 bases between them. In DNA form, the CDR3 reads TGTGCCATCGAGAGGCAGGGCGGCACTGAAGCTTTCTTT. Protein sequence: CAIERQGGTEAFF.

The CDR3 DNA reads as TGTGCCAGCTCACCTTTCCGACAGGGCGAAGGCTACACCTTC. It codes for CASSPFRQGEGYTF. The gene calls are TRBV18 and TRBJ1-2; 7 bases match TRBD1. Looked up from germline, CDR1 is KGHSH and CDR2 is LQKENI. J lost 8 bases, V lost 3 bases, and 9 bases had no gene match. The CDR3 runs to 14 residues.

This chain joins TRBV4-2 and TRBJ1-2; D possibly corresponds to TRBD1 (5 bases). Deletions cut 0 bases from V and 5 bases from J, with 13 bases between. The CDR3 covers 15 residues. The germline CDR1 and CDR2 sequences are LGHNA and YNFKEQ. CDR3 sequence: CASSQDLEEGYGYTF. DNA for the CDR3: TGTGCCAGCAGCCAAGATCTCGAGGAGGGGTATGGCTACACCTTC.

The chain has TRBV7-9 and TRBJ2-7, with 9 bases identical to TRBD1. The germline V gene has CDR1 SEHNR and CDR2 FQNEAQ (reference sequence). V lost 5 bases and J lost 0; bases outside the gene matches: 8. The CDR3 spans 16 residues. In nucleotides, the CDR3 is TGTGCCAGCAGCCCGACGACAGGGGGGATCTCCTACGAGCAGTACTTC. Its protein product is CASSPTTGGISYEQYF.

The genes are TRBV7-2 and TRBJ2-7, with 13 nucleotides matching TRBD2. The CDR3 totals 15 residues. V shed 5 bases, J shed 2 bases, and the junction held 3 bases outside the gene matches. Germline CDR1 and CDR2: SGHTA and FQGNSA. As DNA, the CDR3 is TGTGCCAGCAGCGAACTAGCGGGGGGGCCCTACGAGCAGTACTTC. As protein: CASSELAGGPYEQYF.

V usage is TRBV25-1 and J usage is TRBJ2-5; no definite D call. V was pared by 10 bases and J by 5 bases, with 20 bases between. The CDR3 is 14 residues long. Per the germline V gene, CDR1 is MGHDK and CDR2 is SYGVNS. The CDR3 coding sequence is TGTGCCACCCAACACGCAGGCTTTTGGGAGACCCAGTACTTC. This sequence encodes CATQHAGFWETQYF.

This chain uses TRBV6-5 with TRBJ2-7, with 7 bases identical to TRBD1. V dropped 6 bases and J dropped 4; count of bases not matched to a gene: 9. The CDR3 covers 14 residues. CDR1 and CDR2 from the germline V gene are MNHEY and SVGAGI. The CDR3: CASRLTGVWYEQYF. DNA for the CDR3: TGTGCCAGCAGACTTACAGGGGTGTGGTACGAGCAGTACTTC.

V and J are TRBV4-3 and TRBJ1-1; D is possibly TRBD1 (5 bases). The V end was cut by 4 bases, the J end by 3 bases, with 15 bases between. The CDR3 runs to 15 residues. Germline CDR1 reads LGHNA; CDR2 reads YSLEER. CDR3 DNA sequence: TGCGCCAGCAGCCCGGATTTAACAGGCCACACTGAAGCTTTCTTT. Amino acid sequence: CASSPDLTGHTEAFF.

The CDR3 protein is CASRLMGGPQETQYF. CDR3 in DNA: TGCGCCAGCAGATTGATGGGGGGTCCCCAAGAGACCCAGTACTTC. The chain couples TRBV5-1 to TRBJ2-5; TRBD2 is a possible D gene (6 bases). V was pared by 5 bases and J by 1 base, with 15 bases between. Germline V CDR1 and CDR2: SGHRS, YFSETQ. The CDR3 length is 15 residues. The variable domain in full, completed from reference TRBV5-1 and TRBJ2-5, reads KAGVTQTPRYLIKTRGQQVTLSCSPISGHRSVSWYQQTPGQGLQFLFEYFSETQRNKGNFPGRFSGRQFSNSRSEMNVSTLELGDSALYLCASRLMGGPQETQYFGPGTRLLVL.

The J gene is TRBJ2-7, the V gene TRBV5-1, with D possibly TRBD2 on 5 matching bases. Looked up from germline, CDR1 is SGHRS and CDR2 is YFSETQ. V was shortened by 0 bases and J by 3 bases, with 10 bases between the two germline ends. The CDR3 is 14 residues long. Here the CDR3 DNA reads TGCGCCAGCAGCTTGGTCTTGGGGAGCTACGAGCAGTACTTC. Its protein is CASSLVLGSYEQYF.

The chain is built from TRBV30 and TRBJ2-2; a possible D gene is TRBD1 (5 bases). Trimming stripped 4 bases from V and 6 bases from J, with 12 bases between. This CDR3 region has 13 residues. The germline CDR1 and CDR2 sequences are GTSNPN and SVGIG (reference sequence). CDR3 DNA: TGTGCCTGGAAGAGCCAGGGTGCCGGGGAGCTGTTTTTT. It codes for CAWKSQGAGELFF. Full variable domain (outside the CDR3, taken from reference TRBV30 and TRBJ2-2): SQTIHQWPATLVQPVGSPLSLECTVEGTSNPNLYWYRQAAGRGLQLLFYSVGIGQISSEVPQNLSASRPQDRQFILSSKKLLLSDSGFYLCAWKSQGAGELFFGEGSRLTVL.

The rearrangement joins TRBV30 to TRBJ2-1, with 7 bases that match TRBD1. The CDR3 covers 13 residues. The germline CDR1 and CDR2 sequences are GTSNPN and SVGIG (reference sequence). The trim removed 5 bases at V and 6 bases at J, leaving 7 bases unmatched. In nucleotides, the CDR3 is TGTGCCTGGGACAGGGCCCAGGGCAATGAGCAGTTCTTC. Translated: CAWDRAQGNEQFF.

This chain connects TRBV6-1 to TRBJ2-1; 8 bases map to TRBD1. Trimming at V came to 7 bases and at J to 2 bases, leaving 4 bases not matched to a gene. CDR1 MNHNS and CDR2 SASEGT come from the germline V gene. CDR3 size: 14 residues. The CDR3 spells CASTRQGPYNEQFF. CDR3 DNA sequence: TGTGCCAGCACAAGACAGGGGCCCTACAATGAGCAGTTCTTC.

V gene TRBV10-3 combines with J gene TRBJ2-1; 9 bases are a match to TRBD2. Germline values: CDR1 ENHRY, CDR2 SYGVKD. The CDR3 is made up of 19 amino acids. V gave up 4 bases and J gave up 1 base; unmatched junction bases: 14. CDR3 DNA sequence: TGTGCCATCAGTGCAGGGCTAGCGGGGAGAGGGGGGTCCTACAATGAGCAGTTCTTC. Amino acids: CAISAGLAGRGGSYNEQFF.

The rearrangement joins TRBV27 to TRBJ2-5, with D possibly matching TRBD1 (6 bases). The CDR3 has 13 amino acids. Trimming shortened V by 4 bases and J by 1 base, and 7 bases separated the two germline ends. CDR1 and CDR2 from the germline V gene are MNHEY and SMNVEV (reference sequence). This chain's CDR3 is CASSYRVQETQYF. The CDR3 nucleotides read TGTGCCAGCAGTTACAGGGTCCAAGAGACCCAGTACTTC.

J is TRBJ1-1 and V is TRBV21-1; TRBD1, the table's D call, lacks a check against the DNA. TRBV21-1 has pseudogene status. The CDR3 consists of 15 residues. CDR3 sequence (DNA): TGTGCCAGCAGCAAGGGGACAGGGGTGAACACTGAAGCTTTCTTT. Residues: CASSKGTGVNTEAFF.

The CDR3 region has the DNA TGTGCCAGCAGTCGGAGGGGCGGCGGGGAGTCCACTGAAGCTTTCTTT. Protein sequence: CASSRRGGGESTEAFF. This chain uses TRBV6-6 with TRBJ1-1; D might be TRBD1 (5 bases). CDR3 size: 16 residues. V was trimmed by 5 bases and J by 4 bases, leaving 20 bases between them. Germline CDR1 and CDR2: MNHNY and SVGAGI (reference sequence).

V and J are TRBV11-2 and TRBJ2-7; TRBD2 matches 7 bases. The germline gives CDR1 SGHAT, CDR2 FQNNGV. Trimming took 5 bases from V and 1 from J; bases not matched to a gene: 5. This CDR3 is 14 amino acids long. CDR3 DNA sequence: TGTGCCAGCAGCCTACGGGAGGCTTCCTACGAGCAGTACTTC. It yields the protein CASSLREASYEQYF.

This clone was seen a handful of times. The chain carries TRBV7-2 and TRBJ2-6; 9 nucleotides align to TRBD2. This CDR3 region has 17 residues. Germline CDR1 is SGHTA and CDR2 is FQGNSA. After removal of 5 bases from V and 4 bases from J, the junction contained 9 bases not matched to a gene. The CDR3 reads CASSRLGGREGANVLTF. CDR3 in DNA: TGTGCCAGCAGCCGGTTAGGCGGGAGGGAAGGGGCCAACGTCCTGACTTTC.